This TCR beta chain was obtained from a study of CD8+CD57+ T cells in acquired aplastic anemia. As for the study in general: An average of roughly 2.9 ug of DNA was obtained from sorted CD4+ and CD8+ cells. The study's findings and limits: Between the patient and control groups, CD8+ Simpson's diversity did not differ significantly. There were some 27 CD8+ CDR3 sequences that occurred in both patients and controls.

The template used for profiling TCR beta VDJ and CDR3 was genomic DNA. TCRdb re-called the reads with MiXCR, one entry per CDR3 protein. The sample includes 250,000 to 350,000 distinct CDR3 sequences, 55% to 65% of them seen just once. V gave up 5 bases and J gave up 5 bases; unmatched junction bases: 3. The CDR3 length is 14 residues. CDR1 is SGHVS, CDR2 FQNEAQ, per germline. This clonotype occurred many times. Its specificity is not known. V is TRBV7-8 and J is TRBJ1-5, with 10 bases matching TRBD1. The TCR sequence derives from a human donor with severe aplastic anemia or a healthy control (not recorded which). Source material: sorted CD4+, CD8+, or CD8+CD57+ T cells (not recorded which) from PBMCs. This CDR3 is CASSGDRGYQPQHF. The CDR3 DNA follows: TGTGCCAGCAGCGGGGACAGGGGATATCAGCCCCAGCATTTT.